This T cell receptor beta chain was sequenced during a study of T cells in Graves' hyperthyroidism and ophthalmopathy. Background on the study: Peripheral blood collection took place at initial diagnosis, before any treatment.

Germline CDR1 reads WNHNN; CDR2 reads SYGVQD (reference sequence). The CDR3 is made up of 17 amino acids. Trimming pared 8 bases from V and 9 bases from J, leaving 29 bases between. From RNA transcripts, TCR beta CDR3 regions were amplified. Using the HTBI primer set, a first-round RT-PCR was run on the TCR CDR3. TCRdb passed the multiplex PCR reads through MiXCR, listing each CDR3 protein once. The sample yields about 690,000 distinct CDR3 sequences, 15% to 20% seen once. Extraction of PBMCs used roughly 10 ml of fresh peripheral blood. Study results and limitations: Ophthalmopathy could be told apart from stable hyperthyroidism with a 13 V-J model. Blood also contained most expanded thyroid clonotypes above 0.001.

This clonotype has more than one count but fewer than ten. Its antigen remains unidentified. This receptor was taken from a man between 50 and 59 years old with Graves' hyperthyroidism. This chain connects TRBV10-1 to TRBJ2-1, with D perhaps matching TRBD2 (5 bases). Material: blood. The chain's CDR3 is CASERSVASERRIEQFF. CDR3 sequence (DNA): TGCGCCAGCGAGCGATCAGTAGCGTCGGAGCGCCGCATTGAGCAGTTCTTC.